A selection of T cell receptor beta chains follows, all from one sample in a study of T cells in tuberculosis. TCRdb keeps only in-frame clones here, not all; method: immunoSEQ multiplex PCR. This table holds around 30,000 clones, more than 85% found once. Sequenced material: PBMCs. The receptors originated from a donor between 5 and 29 years old with latent tuberculosis or without tuberculosis infection. CDR3s include the opening cysteine and the closing phenylalanine or tryptophan. A D gene is named only where the DNA matches it firmly. The size entry is marked missing in some rows and otherwise reads once, few, many or a size class.

j_gene,len,v_gene,d_gene,abundance,CDR3nt,CDR3aa
TRBJ1-2,13,TRBV28,-,-,TGTGCCAGCAGTCGTCAACTAGAATATGGCTACACCTTC,CASSRQLEYGYTF
TRBJ2-5,15,TRBV4-1,-,-,TGCGCCAGCAGCCAAGTTCGGCGGGTACAAGAGACCCAGTACTTC,CASSQVRRVQETQYF
TRBJ2-3,15,TRBV6-5,TRBD2,-,TGTGCCAGCAGGATGACTAGCGGGGGTGGAGATACGCAGTATTTT,CASRMTSGGGDTQYF
TRBJ2-1,16,TRBV27,-,-,TGTGCCAGCAGTTCCATTAACAGAATATCCTACAATGAGCAGTTCTTC,CASSSINRISYNEQFF
TRBJ2-3,17,TRBV11-2,-,-,TGTGCCAGCAGCCGTGGGCAACGAGGGCTACGCACAGATACGCAGTATTTT,CASSRGQRGLRTDTQYF
TRBJ2-1,15,TRBV5-8,TRBD2,-,TGTGCCAGCGGATTAGGGATGGGACTAGCAGATGAGCAGTTCTTC,CASGLGMGLADEQFF
TRBJ1-2,14,TRBV7-9,TRBD1,-,TGTGCCAGCAGCTCCGGGACAGGGTTTGTAAGCTACACCTTC,CASSSGTGFVSYTF
TRBJ2-3,19,TRBV28,-,-,TGTGCCAGCAGTTTAAATGCTGGGTTCGCAGGGGCGAGGACAGATACGCAGTATTTT,CASSLNAGFAGARTDTQYF
TRBJ2-3,13,TRBV6-1,TRBD2,-,TGTGCCGGTGCGGGGGGGCCCTCAGATACGCAGTATTTT,CAGAGGPSDTQYF
TRBJ1-6,15,TRBV9,TRBD1,-,TGTGCCAGCAGCGTAATGACAGGGGGTGAATCACCCCTCCACTTT,CASSVMTGGESPLHF
TRBJ2-7,17,TRBV28,-,-,TGTGCCAGCAGTCCAAACAGGGGGGGGACGACCTCCTACGAGCAGTACTTC,CASSPNRGGTTSYEQYF
TRBJ1-3,15,TRBV28,-,-,TGTGCCAGCAGCTCCGGACTGATCTCTGGAAACACCATATATTTT,CASSSGLISGNTIYF
TRBJ1-6,13,TRBV10-3,-,-,TGTGCCATCAACGGTAAGGGGGATTCACCCCTCCACTTT,CAINGKGDSPLHF
TRBJ2-5,14,TRBV28,-,-,TGTGCCAGCAGTTTTGGAGGGAACCAAGAGACCCAGTACTTC,CASSFGGNQETQYF
TRBJ2-5,14,TRBV5-1,-,-,TGCGCCAGCAGCCCCCCCGGGGGGCGGGAGACCCAGTACTTC,CASSPPGGRETQYF
TRBJ1-2,16,TRBV28,-,-,TGTGCCAGTTCCCAAGGAGGGCCGGGGGTAATCTATGGCTACACCTTC,CASSQGGPGVIYGYTF
TRBJ2-2,15,TRBV19,TRBD1,-,TGTGCCAGTAGTATCGACAGGGGTGGGACCGGGGAGCTGTTTTTT,CASSIDRGGTGELFF
TRBJ2-3,13,TRBV6-1,-,-,TGTGCCAGCAGGCCTACTCGGACTGAAGGAGGGTATTTT,CASRPTRTEGGYF
TRBJ1-4,14,TRBV19,TRBD1,-,TGTGCCAGTAGCCCTCAGGGGGCATTAGAAAAACTGTTTTTT,CASSPQGALEKLFF
TRBJ2-3,18,TRBV27,-,-,TGTGCCAGCAGTTTATCCGGCGGGCCAGCGGAAGGCACAGATACGCAGTATTTT,CASSLSGGPAEGTDTQYF
TRBJ2-7,14,TRBV7-2,TRBD2,once,TGTGCCAGCAGCCCAGGAGCGGGGAAGTACGAGCAGTACTTC,CASSPGAGKYEQYF
TRBJ2-2,14,TRBV19,-,-,TGTGCCAGTAAAGCAGGGGCTATGACCGGGGAGCTGTTTTTT,CASKAGAMTGELFF
TRBJ1-5,17,TRBV6-1,TRBD1,-,TGTGCCAGCAGTGGGGACAGGGCTCTAGTAATCAATCAGCCCCAGCATTTT,CASSGDRALVINQPQHF
TRBJ1-6,13,TRBV28,-,-,TGTGCCAGCACTAGACCCTATAATTCACCCCTCCACTTT,CASTRPYNSPLHF
TRBJ1-2,14,TRBV5-5,-,-,TGTGCCAGCAGCTTATTCCAGGGAAATTATGGCTACACCTTC,CASSLFQGNYGYTF
TRBJ2-1,13,TRBV9,-,-,TGTGCCAGCAGCGCTAACCTACACAATGAGCAGTTCTTC,CASSANLHNEQFF
TRBJ2-7,17,TRBV6-4,TRBD1,-,TGTGCCAGCAGTGATTTACGGCCCAGGACAGGAGTGAGCGAGCAGTACTTC,CASSDLRPRTGVSEQYF
TRBJ2-3,16,TRBV4-2,TRBD2,once,TGTGCCAGCAGCCAAGATCGAGCGGGGGGCCCAGATACGCAGTATTTT,CASSQDRAGGPDTQYF
TRBJ1-5,14,TRBV4-2,-,-,TGTGCCAGCAGCCTTGCTATGACGGGACAGCCCCAGCATTTT,CASSLAMTGQPQHF
TRBJ1-1,14,TRBV6-5,-,-,TGTGCCAGCAGTAGGTACCCGGGGGAGACTGAAGCTTTCTTT,CASSRYPGETEAFF
TRBJ2-1,11,TRBV6-5,-,-,TGTGCCAGCGCTAGCCCCACTGGGCAGTTCTTC,CASASPTGQFF
TRBJ1-2,15,TRBV2,TRBD1,-,TGTGCCAGCAGACCACCGACAGGGGATCACTATGGCTACACCTTC,CASRPPTGDHYGYTF
TRBJ2-7,15,TRBV18,TRBD1,-,TGTGCCAGCTCACCAAGGGACAGAGACTCCTACGAGCAGTACTTC,CASSPRDRDSYEQYF
TRBJ1-4,16,TRBV5-1,TRBD1,-,TGCGCCAGCAGCACCCGTACAGGGGGCCCTCATGAAAAACTGTTTTTT,CASSTRTGGPHEKLFF
TRBJ1-5,21,TRBV12-2,-,-,TGTGCAAGTCGCTTAGCGGATTGTCAGGACAGGGACGTTATTTGCAATCAGCCCCAGCATTTT,CASRLADCQDRDVICNQPQHF
TRBJ1-4,15,TRBV27,-,once,TGTGCCAGCAGTTTATTCTCCGGGGGAAATGAAAAACTGTTTTTT,CASSLFSGGNEKLFF
TRBJ2-7,15,TRBV5-4,TRBD1,medium-sized,TGTGCCAGCACCTCCTATTCGACAGGGGGGGGAGAGCAGTACTTC,CASTSYSTGGGEQYF
TRBJ2-3,15,TRBV27,-,once,TGTGCCAGCAGTTTTTATGCGGGGCCCACAGATACGCAGTATTTT,CASSFYAGPTDTQYF
TRBJ2-7,16,TRBV7-9,TRBD1,-,TGTGCCAGCAGCCCTAGGACAGGGTTTGATTTCTACGAGCAGTACTTC,CASSPRTGFDFYEQYF